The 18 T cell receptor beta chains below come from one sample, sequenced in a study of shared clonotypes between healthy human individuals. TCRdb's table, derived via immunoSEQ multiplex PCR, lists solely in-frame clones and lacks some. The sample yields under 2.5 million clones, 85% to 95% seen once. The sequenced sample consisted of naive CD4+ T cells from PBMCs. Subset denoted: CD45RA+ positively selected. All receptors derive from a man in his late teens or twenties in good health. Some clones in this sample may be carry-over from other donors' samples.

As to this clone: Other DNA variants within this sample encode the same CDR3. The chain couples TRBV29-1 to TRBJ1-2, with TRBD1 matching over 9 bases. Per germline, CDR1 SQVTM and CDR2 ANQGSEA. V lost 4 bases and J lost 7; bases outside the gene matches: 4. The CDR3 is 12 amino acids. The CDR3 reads CSVGGQGRGYTF. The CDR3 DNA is TGCAGCGTTGGGGGACAGGGACGTGGCTACACCTTC.

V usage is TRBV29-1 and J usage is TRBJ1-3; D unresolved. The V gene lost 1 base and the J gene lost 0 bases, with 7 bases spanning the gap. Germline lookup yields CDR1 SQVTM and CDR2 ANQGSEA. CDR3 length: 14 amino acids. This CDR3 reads CSVEGQHSGNTIYF. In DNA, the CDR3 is TGCAGCGTTGAAGGGCAGCACTCTGGAAACACCATATATTTT.

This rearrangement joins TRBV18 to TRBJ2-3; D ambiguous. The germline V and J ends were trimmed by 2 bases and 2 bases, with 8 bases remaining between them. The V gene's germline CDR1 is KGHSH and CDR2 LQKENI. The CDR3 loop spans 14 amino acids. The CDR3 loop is CASSPSSTTDTQYF. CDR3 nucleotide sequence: TGTGCCAGCTCACCATCATCGACCACAGATACGCAGTATTTT.

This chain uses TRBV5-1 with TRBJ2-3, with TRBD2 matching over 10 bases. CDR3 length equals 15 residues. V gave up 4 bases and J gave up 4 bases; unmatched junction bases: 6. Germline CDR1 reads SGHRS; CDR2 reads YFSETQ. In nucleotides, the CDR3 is TGCGCCAGCAGCCCTAGCGGGGGCGGGGCAGATACGCAGTATTTT. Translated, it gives CASSPSGGGADTQYF. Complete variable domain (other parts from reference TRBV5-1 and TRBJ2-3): KAGVTQTPRYLIKTRGQQVTLSCSPISGHRSVSWYQQTPGQGLQFLFEYFSETQRNKGNFPGRFSGRQFSNSRSEMNVSTLELGDSALYLCASSPSGGGADTQYFGPGTRLTVL.

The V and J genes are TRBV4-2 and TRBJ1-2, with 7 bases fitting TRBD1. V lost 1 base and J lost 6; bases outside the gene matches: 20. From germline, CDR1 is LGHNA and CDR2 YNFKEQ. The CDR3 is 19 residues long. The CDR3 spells CASSQGTERQGYFTHGYTF. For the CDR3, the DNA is TGTGCCAGCAGCCAAGGTACCGAAAGACAGGGATATTTTACTCATGGCTACACCTTC.

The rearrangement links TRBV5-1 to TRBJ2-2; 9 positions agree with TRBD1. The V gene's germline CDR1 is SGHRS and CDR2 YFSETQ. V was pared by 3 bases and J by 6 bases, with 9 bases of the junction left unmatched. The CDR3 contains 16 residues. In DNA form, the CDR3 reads TGCGCCAGCAGCTGGACCGGGACAGGGTTGTCCGGGGAGCTGTTTTTT. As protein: CASSWTGTGLSGELFF. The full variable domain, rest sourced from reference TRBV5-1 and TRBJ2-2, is KAGVTQTPRYLIKTRGQQVTLSCSPISGHRSVSWYQQTPGQGLQFLFEYFSETQRNKGNFPGRFSGRQFSNSRSEMNVSTLELGDSALYLCASSWTGTGLSGELFFGEGSRLTVL.

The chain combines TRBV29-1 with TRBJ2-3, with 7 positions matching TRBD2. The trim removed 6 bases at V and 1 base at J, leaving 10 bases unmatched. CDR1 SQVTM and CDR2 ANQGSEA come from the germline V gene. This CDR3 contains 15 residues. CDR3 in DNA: TGCAGCGTGGAACCTAGCGGCCCAGGCACAGATACGCAGTATTTT. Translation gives CSVEPSGPGTDTQYF.

CDR3 DNA sequence: TGTGCCTGGAGTGCTTCCAGCCTAAACTATGGCTACACCTTC. It encodes CAWSASSLNYGYTF. V is TRBV30 and J is TRBJ1-2; unclear D gene. Germline lookup yields CDR1 GTSNPN and CDR2 SVGIG (reference sequence). The CDR3 contains 14 residues. Trimming stripped 1 base from V and 2 bases from J, with 11 bases between.

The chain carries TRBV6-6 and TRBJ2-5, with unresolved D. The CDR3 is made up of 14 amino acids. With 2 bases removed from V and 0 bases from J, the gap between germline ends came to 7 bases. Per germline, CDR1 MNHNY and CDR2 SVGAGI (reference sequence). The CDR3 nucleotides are TGTGCCAGCAGTTACCCATACAACCAAGAGACCCAGTACTTC. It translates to CASSYPYNQETQYF.

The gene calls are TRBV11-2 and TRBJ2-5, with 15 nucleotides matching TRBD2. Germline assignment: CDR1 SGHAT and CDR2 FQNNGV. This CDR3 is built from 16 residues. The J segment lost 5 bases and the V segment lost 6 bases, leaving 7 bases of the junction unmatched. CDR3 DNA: TGTGCCAGCAGTTGGACTAGCGGGAGGGCCAGGGAGACCCAGTACTTC. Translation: CASSWTSGRARETQYF.

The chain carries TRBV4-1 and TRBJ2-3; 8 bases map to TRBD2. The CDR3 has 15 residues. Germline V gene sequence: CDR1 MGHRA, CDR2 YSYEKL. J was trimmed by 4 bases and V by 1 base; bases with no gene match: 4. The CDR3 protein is CASSQVGLAADTQYF. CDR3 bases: TGCGCCAGCAGCCAAGTCGGACTAGCAGCAGATACGCAGTATTTT.

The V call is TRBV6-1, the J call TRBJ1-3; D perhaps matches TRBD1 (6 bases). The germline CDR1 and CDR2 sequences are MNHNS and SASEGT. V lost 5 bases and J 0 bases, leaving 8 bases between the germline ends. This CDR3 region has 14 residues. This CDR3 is CASSLRGSGNTIYF. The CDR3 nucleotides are TGTGCCAGCAGTCTCAGGGGCTCTGGAAACACCATATATTTT.

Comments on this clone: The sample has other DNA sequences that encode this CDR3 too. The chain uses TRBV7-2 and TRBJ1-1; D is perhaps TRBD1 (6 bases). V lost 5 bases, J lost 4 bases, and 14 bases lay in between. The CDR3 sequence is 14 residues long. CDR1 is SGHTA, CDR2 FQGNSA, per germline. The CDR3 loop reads CASSPRTGSTEAFF. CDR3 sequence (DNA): TGTGCCAGCAGCCCCCGAACAGGGAGCACTGAAGCTTTCTTT.

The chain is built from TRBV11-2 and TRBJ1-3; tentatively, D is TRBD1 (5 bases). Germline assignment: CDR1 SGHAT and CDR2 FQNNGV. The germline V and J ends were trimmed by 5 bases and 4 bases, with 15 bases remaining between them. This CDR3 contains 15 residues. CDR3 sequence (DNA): TGTGCCAGCAGCCAAGCGGGGGGTTACGGAAACACCATATATTTT. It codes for CASSQAGGYGNTIYF.

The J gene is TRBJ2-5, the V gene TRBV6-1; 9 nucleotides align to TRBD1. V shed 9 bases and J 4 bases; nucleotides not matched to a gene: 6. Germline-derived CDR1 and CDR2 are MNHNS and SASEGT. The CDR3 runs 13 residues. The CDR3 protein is CASNRGQGETQYF. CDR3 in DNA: TGTGCCAGTAACAGGGGGCAGGGAGAGACCCAGTACTTC.

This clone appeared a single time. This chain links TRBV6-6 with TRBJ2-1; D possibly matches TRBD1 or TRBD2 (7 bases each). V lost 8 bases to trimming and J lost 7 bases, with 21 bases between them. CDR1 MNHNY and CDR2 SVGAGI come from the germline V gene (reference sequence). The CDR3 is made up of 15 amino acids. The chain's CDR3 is CASQGGEGLGNEQFF. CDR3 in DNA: TGTGCCAGCCAGGGGGGGGAGGGCCTGGGTAATGAGCAGTTCTTC.

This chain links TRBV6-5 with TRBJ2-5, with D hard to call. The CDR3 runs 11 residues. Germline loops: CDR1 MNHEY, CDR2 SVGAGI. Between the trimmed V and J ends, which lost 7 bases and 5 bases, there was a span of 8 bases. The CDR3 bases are TGTGCCAGCAAGCGTGCGGAGACCCAGTACTTC. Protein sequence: CASKRAETQYF.

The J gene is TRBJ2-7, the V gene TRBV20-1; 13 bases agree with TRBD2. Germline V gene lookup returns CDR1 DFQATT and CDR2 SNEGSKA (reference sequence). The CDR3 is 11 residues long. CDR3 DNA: TGCAGCGGACTAGCGGGAGTCGAGCAGTACTTC. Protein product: CSGLAGVEQYF.